This is a list of T cell receptor beta chains from one sample in a study of blood T cells in healthy people across ages. TCRdb re-called the 5' RACE reads through MiXCR, storing one row per CDR3 protein. The sample has approximately 1.5 million distinct CDR3 sequences, about 35% seen once. The sequencing sample was made of blood. Receptor source: a young woman in good health. The CDR3 runs from the conserved cysteine through the conserved F or W. D genes are given only for firm matches. Clone size is stated in some rows and not others, as once, few, many or a class when expanded.

j_call d_call v_call clone_size cdr3_aa cdr3_nt
TRBJ1-5 - TRBV27 - CASSLSGWGPQPQHF TGTGCCAGCAGTTTATCGGGTTGGGGACCTCAGCCCCAGCATTTT
TRBJ1-3 - TRBV20-1 once CSASRGSGNTIYF TGCAGTGCTAGCCGGGGGTCTGGAAACACCATATATTTT
TRBJ2-3 TRBD2 TRBV30 - CAWSTPGLAGAEIGTDTQYF TGTGCCTGGAGTACACCTGGTCTAGCGGGAGCGGAGATCGGCACAGATACGCAGTATTTT
TRBJ1-1 - TRBV6-5 - CAGSYQTMNTEAFF TGTGCCGGCAGTTACCAGACTATGAACACTGAAGCTTTCTTT
TRBJ2-1 - TRBV6-6 - CASELDRHNEQFF TGTGCCAGCGAATTGGATAGACACAATGAGCAGTTCTTC
TRBJ2-7 - TRBV28 - CATRVGPSYEQYF TGTGCCACAAGGGTAGGGCCGTCCTACGAGCAGTACTTC
TRBJ2-1 TRBD1 TRBV2 few CASRAGTGTNEQFF TGTGCCAGCAGAGCCGGGACAGGGACCAATGAGCAGTTCTTC
TRBJ2-3 - TRBV5-1 - CASSLERGSSTDTQYF TGCGCCAGCAGCTTGGAGCGTGGATCCAGCACAGATACGCAGTATTTT
TRBJ2-3 - TRBV12-3/TRBV12-4 - CASSLGTDVQYF TGTGCCAGCAGTTTGGGCACAGATGTGCAATATTTT
TRBJ1-1 - TRBV15 - CATSRVGIENTEAFF TGTGCCACCAGCAGAGTCGGGATTGAGAACACTGAAGCTTTCTTT
TRBJ1-5 TRBD1 TRBV20-1 - CSAPHGQVNQPQHF TGCAGTGCTCCCCACGGACAGGTTAATCAGCCCCAGCATTTT
TRBJ2-7 - TRBV6-1 - CASSEARARLTYEQYF TGTGCCAGCAGTGAAGCCAGGGCCCGATTGACTTACGAGCAGTACTTC
TRBJ2-7 TRBD2 TRBV29-1 many CSAAGLAGEEQYF TGCAGCGCGGCCGGGCTAGCGGGAGAAGAGCAGTACTTC
TRBJ2-3 - TRBV9 - CASSPQAGAIRYTQYF TGTGCCAGCAGCCCCCAAGCGGGTGCGATCAGGTATACGCAGTATTTT
TRBJ2-3 - TRBV6-1 few CASSEAGVRAPDTQYF TGTGCCAGCAGTGAAGCTGGCGTGAGGGCCCCAGATACGCAGTATTTT
TRBJ2-7 - TRBV3-1 - CAGSRDTHEQYF TGTGCCGGCAGCCGAGACACCCACGAGCAGTACTTC